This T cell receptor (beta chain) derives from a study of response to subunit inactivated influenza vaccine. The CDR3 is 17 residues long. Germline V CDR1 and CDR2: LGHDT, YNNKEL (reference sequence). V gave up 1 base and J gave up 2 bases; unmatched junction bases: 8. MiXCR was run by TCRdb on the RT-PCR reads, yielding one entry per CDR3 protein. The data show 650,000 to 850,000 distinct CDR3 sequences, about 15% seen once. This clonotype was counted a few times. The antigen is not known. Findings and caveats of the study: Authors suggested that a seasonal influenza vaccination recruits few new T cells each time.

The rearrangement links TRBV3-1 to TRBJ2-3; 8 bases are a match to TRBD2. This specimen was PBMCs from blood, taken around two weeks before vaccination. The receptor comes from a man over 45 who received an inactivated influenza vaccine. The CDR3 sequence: CASSQGVSSGFTDTQYF. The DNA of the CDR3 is TGTGCCAGCAGCCAAGGGGTGTCTAGCGGGTTCACAGATACGCAGTATTTT.